This T cell receptor beta chain was sequenced for a study of control samples from healthy donors and cancer patients. The V end was cut by 2 bases, the J end by 5 bases, with 18 bases between. The CDR3 extends over 17 amino acids. Germline-derived CDR1 and CDR2 are LGHNA and YNFKEQ. The repertoire was sequenced with immunoSEQ multiplex PCR; TCRdb's copy has only in-frame clones and lacks some. The data show some 110,000 clones, about 94% seen once. The chain uses TRBV4-2 and TRBJ2-2; weak D call: TRBD2 (7 bases). The sequenced sample was blood. The source of this sequence is a man between 25 and 39 years old in good health. CDR3 region: CASSQKEGGPGTGELFF. The CDR3 nucleotides are TGTGCCAGCAGCCAAAAGGAGGGGGGGCCGGGGACCGGGGAGCTGTTTTTT.